Listed here is a single TCR beta chain. This sample stems from a study of blood T cell repertoires in COVID-19. The CDR3 is 16 residues long. Trimming took 2 bases from V and 2 from J; bases not matched to a gene: 8. CDR1 is LGHDT, CDR2 YNNKEL, per germline (reference sequence). Authors' analysis steps: Amplifying reference gene primers gave estimates of nucleated cell counts. The data were produced by immunoSEQ multiplex PCR, yet TCRdb's version contains in-frame clones alone and is incomplete. V and J calls and clone size follow that table, whereas D and trimming were derived from the DNA. The table lists about 100,000 clones, roughly 90% of them singletons.

Material for sequencing was peripheral blood. The chain links TRBV3-1 (or the pseudogene TRBV3-2) to TRBJ2-5; 7 bases line up with TRBD2. The sequence derives from a human donor in a cohort sampled during active COVID-19. The CDR3 nucleotides read TGTGCCAGCAGCCAAACCGGGCGGGGGTCGCAAGAGACCCAGTACTTC. Residues: CASSQTGRGSQETQYF.